One and the same sample provided the 20 T cell receptor beta chains below, sequenced in a study of naive and memory T cell subsets. The beta constant-region primer was an equimolar mix of two oligonucleotides covering TRBC1 and TRBC2. The ligated cDNA underwent four PCR rounds using SP2 and nested alpha and beta constant-region primers. In TCRdb, the UMI-ligation and nested PCR reads were re-called with MiXCR into one record per CDR3 protein. The data contain roughly 130,000 distinct CDR3 sequences, around 35% of them singletons. What was sequenced was central memory CD4+ T cells from blood. These TCRs come from a human donor in good health.

This clonotype was counted many times. The chain links TRBV7-6 to TRBJ2-1; a possible D gene is TRBD2 (5 bases). CDR3 size: 16 residues. Germline CDR1 reads SGHVS; CDR2 reads FNYEAQ. The V and J ends lost 5 bases and 2 bases respectively, with 16 bases between them. In DNA, the CDR3 is TGTGCCAGCAGCCTTGCTAGCATCATGGCCTACAATGAGCAGTTCTTC. Amino acids: CASSLASIMAYNEQFF.

The chain joins TRBV20-1 to TRBJ2-1; the match to TRBD1 covers 9 bases. This CDR3 region has 14 residues. Unmatched junction bases numbered 3, after V lost 2 bases and J lost 4 bases. Germline-derived CDR1 and CDR2 are DFQATT and SNEGSKA (reference sequence). DNA for the CDR3: TGCAGTGCTAGATTAGGGACAGGGTACAATGAGCAGTTCTTC. This encodes CSARLGTGYNEQFF.

The rearrangement uses TRBV20-1 and TRBJ2-5, with TRBD2 matching 10 bases. V dropped 6 bases and J dropped 0; count of bases not matched to a gene: 7. The CDR3 consists of 15 residues. The germline gives CDR1 DFQATT, CDR2 SNEGSKA (reference sequence). Here the CDR3 reads CSAVTSGNYQETQYF. CDR3 DNA: TGCAGTGCCGTTACTAGCGGGAACTACCAAGAGACCCAGTACTTC.

This clonotype has more than one count but fewer than ten. The chain recombines TRBV5-1 with TRBJ2-7, with D hard to call. Germline lookup yields CDR1 SGHRS and CDR2 YFSETQ. The germline V and J ends were trimmed by 4 bases and 0 bases, with 11 bases remaining between them. The CDR3 spans 14 residues. The CDR3 bases are TGCGCCAGCAGCCCGTCGGCCCTCTCCTACGAGCAGTACTTC. Translation: CASSPSALSYEQYF.

This chain links TRBV29-1 with TRBJ2-3; TRBD1 matches 8 bases. The CDR3 sequence is 15 residues long. Germline V gene data show CDR1 as SQVTM and CDR2 as ANQGSEA. V lost 2 bases and J lost 4; bases outside the gene matches: 8. CDR3 region: CSVESFGQGSDTQYF. CDR3 DNA: TGCAGCGTTGAAAGTTTCGGACAGGGTTCAGATACGCAGTATTTT.

This clonotype was observed a few times. The chain joins TRBV20-1 to TRBJ2-1, with TRBD2 as a possible D gene (5 bases). The CDR3 runs 14 residues. The V gene's germline CDR1 is DFQATT and CDR2 SNEGSKA (reference sequence). Trimming removed 4 bases at V and 2 bases at J, with 12 bases between. CDR3: CSAKGLLTYNEQFF. The CDR3 coding sequence is TGCAGTGCTAAAGGACTCCTCACCTACAATGAGCAGTTCTTC.

The chain has TRBV5-1 and TRBJ2-2; 10 bases map to TRBD2. CDR1 is SGHRS and CDR2 is YFSETQ in the germline V gene. The CDR3 has 16 residues. V shed 5 bases, J shed 5 bases, and the junction held 9 bases outside the gene matches. CDR3 sequence reads: CASRPGTSATTGELFF. The CDR3 region has the DNA TGCGCCAGCAGACCCGGGACTAGCGCAACAACCGGGGAGCTGTTTTTT.

Here the CDR3 reads CASSAGTGATYEQYF. The CDR3 coding sequence is TGTGCCAGCAGCGCCGGGACAGGGGCCACTTACGAGCAGTACTTC. J is TRBJ2-7 and V is TRBV25-1; 10 nucleotides line up with TRBD1. CDR3 length: 15 amino acids. V lost 6 bases, J lost 4 bases, and 9 bases stayed unmatched. The germline gives CDR1 MGHDK, CDR2 SYGVNS.

The gene calls are TRBV6-2 or TRBV6-3 and TRBJ2-7; D gene uncertain. Between the trimmed V and J ends, which lost 6 bases and 1 base, there was a span of 10 bases. The CDR3 runs 13 residues. Germline-derived CDR1 and CDR2 are MNHEY and SVGEGT. CDR3 protein: CASSLQTSYEQYF. In DNA form, the CDR3 reads TGTGCCAGCAGCCTACAGACGTCCTACGAGCAGTACTTC.

The chain uses TRBV28 and TRBJ2-3; 7 bases map to TRBD2. V shed 2 bases, J shed 2 bases, and the junction held 4 bases outside the gene matches. Germline V gene lookup returns CDR1 MDHEN and CDR2 SYDVKM. The CDR3 runs to 15 residues. For the CDR3, the DNA is TGTGCCAGCAGTTTACGCGGGACTATCACAGATACGCAGTATTTT. It is translated as CASSLRGTITDTQYF.

The chain carries TRBV9 and TRBJ1-1; 10 nucleotides agree with TRBD1. The length of the CDR3 is 17 residues. The J segment lost 4 bases and the V segment lost 4 bases, leaving 13 bases of the junction unmatched. Germline V gene sequence: CDR1 SGDLS, CDR2 YYNGEE. In DNA form, the CDR3 reads TGTGCCAGCAGCACTCGGGACAGGGGCGTCGATCGCACTGAAGCTTTCTTT. It translates to CASSTRDRGVDRTEAFF.

This clonotype was counted only a few times. The chain has TRBV2 and TRBJ2-2; a weak D match, TRBD1 (6 bases). Trimming took 8 bases from V and 6 from J, leaving 16 bases between them. Germline V gives CDR1 SNHLY, CDR2 FYNNEI. There are 14 residues in the CDR3. In DNA form, the CDR3 reads TGTGCCAGCTCTGGGGGCTATTGGGCCGGGGAGCTGTTTTTT. Translated, it gives CASSGGYWAGELFF. Combining the CDR3 with reference TRBV2 and TRBJ2-2 gives the whole variable domain EPEVTQTPSHQVTQMGQEVILRCVPISNHLYFYWYRQILGQKVEFLVSFYNNEISEKSEIFDDQFSVERPDGSNFTLKIRSTKLEDSAMYFCASSGGYWAGELFFGEGSRLTVL.

This rearrangement joins TRBV20-1 to TRBJ2-7, with 8 bases aligning to TRBD2. The CDR3 contains 17 residues. Germline CDR1 DFQATT, CDR2 SNEGSKA (reference sequence). V was pared by 1 base and J by 3 bases, with 14 bases of the junction left unmatched. The CDR3 DNA is TGCAGTGCTAGAGTAACCTCCGGAGTGACTAGCGACTACGAGCAGTACTTC. Translation: CSARVTSGVTSDYEQYF.

There are many counts of this clonotype. J is TRBJ2-3 and V is TRBV20-1; D assignment may be TRBD1 or TRBD2 (5 bases each). The CDR3 loop spans 14 amino acids. Trimming removed 0 bases from V and 2 bases from J, with 9 bases in between. Germline CDR1 reads DFQATT; CDR2 reads SNEGSKA (reference sequence). This CDR3 reads CSARDLGDTDTQYF. The CDR3 bases are TGCAGTGCTAGAGATTTGGGGGACACAGATACGCAGTATTTT.

The chain uses TRBV6-5 and TRBJ2-1; 7 bases match TRBD2. The CDR3 runs to 16 residues. V lost 6 bases, J lost 4 bases, and 12 bases stayed unmatched. CDR1 and CDR2 from the germline V gene are MNHEY and SVGAGI. The CDR3 spells CASRTTRGSDYNEQFF. CDR3 in DNA: TGTGCCAGCAGAACGACTCGCGGGAGTGATTACAATGAGCAGTTCTTC.

This clonotype has just a few counts. The chain carries TRBV11-2 and TRBJ2-7; D may be TRBD2 (7 bases). The germline gives CDR1 SGHAT, CDR2 FQNNGV. The CDR3 sequence is 17 residues long. V was pared by 6 bases and J by 6 bases, with 27 bases between. CDR3 coding DNA: TGTGCCAGCAGTTTCCCGGGGGCCGCGAGACTAGCACCCGAGCAGTACTTC. Encoded protein: CASSFPGAARLAPEQYF. The full variable domain, its missing parts supplied by reference TRBV11-2 and TRBJ2-7, is EAGVAQSPRYKIIEKRQSVAFWCNPISGHATLYWYQQILGQGPKLLIQFQNNGVVDDSQLPKDRFSAERLKGVDSTLKIQPAKLEDSAVYLCASSFPGAARLAPEQYFGPGTRLTVT.

The sample holds many counts of this clonotype. The rearrangement joins TRBV29-1 to TRBJ2-3, with 11 bases fitting TRBD2. Germline V lookup: CDR1 SQVTM, CDR2 ANQGSEA. This CDR3 is built from 14 residues. The V gene end was trimmed by 7 bases and the J gene end by 3 bases; junction bases not matched to a gene: 6. CDR3 in DNA: TGCAGCGGACAGACTAGCGGGAAAACAGATACGCAGTATTTT. It specifies CSGQTSGKTDTQYF.

This clonotype has just a few counts. V usage is TRBV12-3 or TRBV12-4 and J usage is TRBJ2-3; 9 bases are a match to TRBD2. V lost 5 bases to trimming and J lost 7 bases; unmatched junction nucleotides: 10. This CDR3 has 15 amino acids. CDR3 sequence (DNA): TGTGCCAGCAGTCTTAGCGGGAGCGCCGAGAATACGCAGTATTTT. This translates into CASSLSGSAENTQYF.

Only a few counts were recorded for this clonotype. The rearrangement links TRBV6-5 to TRBJ2-5; 12 positions agree with TRBD2. This CDR3 spans 16 amino acids. V lost 6 bases, J lost 0 bases, and 5 bases stayed unmatched. Germline loops: CDR1 MNHEY, CDR2 SVGAGI. CDR3 sequence (DNA): TGTGCCAGCAGCATGACTAGCGGGAGAAACCAAGAGACCCAGTACTTC. Translation: CASSMTSGRNQETQYF.

This clonotype has just a few counts. This chain uses TRBV18 with TRBJ2-1, with 9 positions matching TRBD2. The CDR3 is 15 residues long. Trimming took 6 bases from V and 3 from J; bases not matched to a gene: 6. From germline, CDR1 is KGHSH and CDR2 LQKENI. This CDR3 reads CASSPGTSSYNEQFF. The DNA of the CDR3 is TGTGCCAGCTCTCCCGGGACTAGCAGCTACAATGAGCAGTTCTTC.